This TCR beta chain was retrieved from a study of control samples from healthy donors and cancer patients. The CDR3 loop spans 9 amino acids. Germline lookup yields CDR1 MDHEN and CDR2 SYDVKM. Assay: immunoSEQ multiplex PCR; the TCRdb copy retains only in-frame clones and omits some. Of fewer than 200,000 clones in the sample, 85% to 95% are singletons; the top ten hold 1.4%. About this clone itself: One end of the junction does not line up with germline, which may come from a read error.

The source is a man aged 25-45 years in good health. The chain joins TRBV28 to TRBJ1-6, with D possibly TRBD1 on 5 matching bases. Sequencing used blood. CDR3 nucleotides: TGTGCCAGCAGTAAGCAGGGCTACTTT. As protein: CASSKQGYF.